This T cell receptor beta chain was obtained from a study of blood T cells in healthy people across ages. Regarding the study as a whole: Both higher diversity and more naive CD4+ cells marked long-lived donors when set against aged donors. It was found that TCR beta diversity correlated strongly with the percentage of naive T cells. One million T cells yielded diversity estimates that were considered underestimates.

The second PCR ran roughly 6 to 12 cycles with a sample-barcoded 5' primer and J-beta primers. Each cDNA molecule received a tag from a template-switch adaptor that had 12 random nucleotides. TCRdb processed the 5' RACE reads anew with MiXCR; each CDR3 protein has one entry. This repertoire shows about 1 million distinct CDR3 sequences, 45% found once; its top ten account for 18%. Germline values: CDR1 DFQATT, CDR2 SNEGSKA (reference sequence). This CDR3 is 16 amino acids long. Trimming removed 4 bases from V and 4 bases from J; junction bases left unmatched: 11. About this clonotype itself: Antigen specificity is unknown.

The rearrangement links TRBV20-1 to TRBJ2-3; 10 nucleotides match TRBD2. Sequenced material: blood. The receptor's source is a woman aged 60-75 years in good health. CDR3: CSAIQPGLAGADTQYF. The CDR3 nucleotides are TGCAGTGCTATCCAACCCGGGCTAGCGGGAGCAGATACGCAGTATTTT.